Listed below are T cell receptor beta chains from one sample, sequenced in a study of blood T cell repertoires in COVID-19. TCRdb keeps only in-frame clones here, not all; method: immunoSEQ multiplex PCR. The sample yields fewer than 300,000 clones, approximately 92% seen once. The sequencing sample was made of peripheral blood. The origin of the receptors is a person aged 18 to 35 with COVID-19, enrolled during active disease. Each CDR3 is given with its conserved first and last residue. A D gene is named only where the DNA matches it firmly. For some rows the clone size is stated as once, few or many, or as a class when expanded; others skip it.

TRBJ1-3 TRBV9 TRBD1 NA TGTGCCAGCAGCCCCACTCCGGGACAGCCGTCCGGGGCCATATATTTT CASSPTPGQPSGAIYF
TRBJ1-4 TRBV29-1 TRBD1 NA TGCAGCGCCAAGGGACAGGGGAGGGAAAAACTGTTTTTT CSAKGQGREKLFF
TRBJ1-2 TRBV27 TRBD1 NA TGTGCCAGCTACCGTCTCCTCCAGGACAGGGCGGAGGGCTACACCTTC CASYRLLQDRAEGYTF
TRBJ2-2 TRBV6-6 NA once TGTGCCAGCAGTTACGGAGGACGGCTGTTTTTT CASSYGGRLFF
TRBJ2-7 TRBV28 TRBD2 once TGTGCCAGCAGTGGACTAGCGTCCTACTACGAGCAGTACTTC CASSGLASYYEQYF
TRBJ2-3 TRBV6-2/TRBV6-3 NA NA TGTGCCAGCAGTTACCCCCACAGGGATGATACGCAGTATTTT CASSYPHRDDTQYF
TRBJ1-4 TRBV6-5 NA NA TGTGCCAGCAGGCCCCCGGGAACAACTAATGAAAAACTGTTTTTT CASRPPGTTNEKLFF
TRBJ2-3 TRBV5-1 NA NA TGCGCCAGCAGCTTGACTAGCTACGCAGATACGCAGTATTTT CASSLTSYADTQYF
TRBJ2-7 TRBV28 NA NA TGTGCCAGCAGTTTATTAGCCAGGGATTACGAGCAGTACTTC CASSLLARDYEQYF
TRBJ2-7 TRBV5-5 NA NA TGTGCCAGCAGCGATGACAGATTTGACTACGAGCAGTACTTC CASSDDRFDYEQYF
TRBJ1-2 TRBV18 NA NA TGTGCCAGCTCACCAGGGGAGGGCCATGGCTACACCTTC CASSPGEGHGYTF
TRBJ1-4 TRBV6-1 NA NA TGTGCCAGCAGTGAAGGGGTGGCTGGAGCTAATGAAAAACTGTTTTTT CASSEGVAGANEKLFF
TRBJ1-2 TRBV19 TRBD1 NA TGTGCCAGTAATCTCGGACAGGGGTTTTATGGCTACACCTTC CASNLGQGFYGYTF
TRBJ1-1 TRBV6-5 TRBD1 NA TGTGCCAGCAACAGGGGGAACACTGAAGCTTTCTTT CASNRGNTEAFF
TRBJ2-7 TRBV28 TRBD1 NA TGTGCCAGCAGGGACATGGACAGGGGGACCGTTGAATCTCTCGAGCAGTACTTC CASRDMDRGTVESLEQYF
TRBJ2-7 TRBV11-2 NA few TGTGCCAGCAGCCCTCGCGTTACAGGGCCGAGCTCCTACGAGCAGTACTTC CASSPRVTGPSSYEQYF
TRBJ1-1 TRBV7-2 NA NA TGTGCCAGCAGCTTAGCTGGCAGGGGGAACACTGAAGCTTTCTTT CASSLAGRGNTEAFF
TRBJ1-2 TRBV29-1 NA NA TGCAGCGTTCGTACAGGGTGGGAAGGCTACACCTTC CSVRTGWEGYTF
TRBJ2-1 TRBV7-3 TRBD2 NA TGTGCCAGCAGCTTAAGTCCCAGCGGGAGAGCTGAGCAGTTCTTC CASSLSPSGRAEQFF
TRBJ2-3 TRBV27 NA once TGTGCCAGCAGTTTAAAGCAAACTAGCACAGATACGCAGTATTTT CASSLKQTSTDTQYF
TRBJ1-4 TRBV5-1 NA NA TGCGCCAGCAGCTTGGGAGCAGGGCCGACGGCTAATGAAAAACTGTTTTTT CASSLGAGPTANEKLFF
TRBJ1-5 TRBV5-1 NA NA TGCGCCAGCAGCCCAAAGGGATTAGGGGAAGGGAATCAGCCCCAGCATTTT CASSPKGLGEGNQPQHF
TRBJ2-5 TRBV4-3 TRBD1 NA TGCGCCAGCAGCCAAGCCCGGACAGGGTTATCGGAGACCCAGTACTTC CASSQARTGLSETQYF
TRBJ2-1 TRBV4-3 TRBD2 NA TGCGCCAGCAGCTACACGACCCCCGGGACTAGCGGTATCAATGAGCAGTTCTTC CASSYTTPGTSGINEQFF
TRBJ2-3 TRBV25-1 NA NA TGTGCCAGCAGTGAATATGTGGGTGGCGGGATGGGCACAGATACGCAGTATTTT CASSEYVGGGMGTDTQYF
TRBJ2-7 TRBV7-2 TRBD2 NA TGTGCCAGCAGCCAACTAGCGGGAGGGATCTACGAGCAGTACTTC CASSQLAGGIYEQYF
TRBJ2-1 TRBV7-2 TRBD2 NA TGTGCCAGCAGCTTACCGGGACTAGGGGGCAATGAGCAGTTCTTC CASSLPGLGGNEQFF
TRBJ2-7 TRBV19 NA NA TGTGCCAGTAGTACATCGATGGGACAAACTTTCTCCTACGAGCAGTACTTC CASSTSMGQTFSYEQYF
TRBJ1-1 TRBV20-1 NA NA TGCAGTGCTGAGGTGGCTCCAGGGGCTTTCTTT CSAEVAPGAFF
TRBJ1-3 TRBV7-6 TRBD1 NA TGTGCCAGCAGCCGGACAGGACCGAGCTCTGGAAACACCATATATTTT CASSRTGPSSGNTIYF
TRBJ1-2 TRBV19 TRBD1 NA TGTGCCAGTAGTACATGGGGGGGGACAGGGCATGGCTACACCTTC CASSTWGGTGHGYTF
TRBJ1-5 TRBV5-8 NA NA TGTGCCAGCAGAACCCTGACAGGAGGCCAGCCCCAGCATTTT CASRTLTGGQPQHF
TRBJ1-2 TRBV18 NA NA TGTGCCAGCTCACCGGAGGGTTCAGGCTACACCTTC CASSPEGSGYTF
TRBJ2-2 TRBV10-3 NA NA TGTGCCATCAGTGAGTCCCGGACAGCTCCGAACACCGGGGAGCTGTTTTTT CAISESRTAPNTGELFF
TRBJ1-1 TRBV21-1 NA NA TGTGCCAGCAGCCGATGGGGACACTCGAACACTGAAGCTTTCTTT CASSRWGHSNTEAFF
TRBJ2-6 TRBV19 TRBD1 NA TGTGCCAGTAGTATCCCGACAGGGTTAGGGTCTGGGGCCAACGTCCTGACTTTC CASSIPTGLGSGANVLTF
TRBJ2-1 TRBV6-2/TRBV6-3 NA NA TGTGCCAGCAGCAGACTCCCCTACAATGAGCAGTTCTTC CASSRLPYNEQFF
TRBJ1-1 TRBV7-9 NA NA TGTGCCAGCAGCCCAGACGGAGACACTGAAGCTTTCTTT CASSPDGDTEAFF
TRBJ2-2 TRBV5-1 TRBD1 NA TGCGCCAGCAGGTCGACAGGGGGCACGTACGCCGGGGAGCTGTTTTTT CASRSTGGTYAGELFF
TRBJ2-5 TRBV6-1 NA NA TGTGCCAGCAGCCAATCCGGACAGATCCAAGAGACCCAGTACTTC CASSQSGQIQETQYF
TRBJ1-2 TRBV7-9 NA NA TGTGCCAGCAGCTGGGGGCATTTGAATGGCTACACCTTC CASSWGHLNGYTF
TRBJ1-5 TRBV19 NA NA TGTGCCAGTACCCCCTCGGGGGGGCCCGGACAGCCCCAGCATTTT CASTPSGGPGQPQHF
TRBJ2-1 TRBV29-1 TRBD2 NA TGCAGCGGACTAGCGGGGTACAATGAGCAGTTCTTC CSGLAGYNEQFF
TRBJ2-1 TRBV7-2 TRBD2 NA TGTGCCAGCAGCCGTCAGGGCGGGAGTATCAAAAATGAGCAGTTCTTC CASSRQGGSIKNEQFF
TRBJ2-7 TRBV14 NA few TGTGCCAGCAGCCCACGGCCGGGCGGGGAGCAGTACTTC CASSPRPGGEQYF
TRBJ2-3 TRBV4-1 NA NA TGCGCCAGCACCTCCGGGGTAGGCACAGATACGCAGTATTTT CASTSGVGTDTQYF
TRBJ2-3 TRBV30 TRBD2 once TGTGCCTGGAGTGTACTGGCGGGAGTAACGACAGATACGCAGTATTTT CAWSVLAGVTTDTQYF
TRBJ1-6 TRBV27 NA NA TGTGCCAGCAGGGGGGACACCTTTTCACCCCTCCACTTT CASRGDTFSPLHF
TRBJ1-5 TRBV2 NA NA TGTGCCAGCAGGGCTCAGCAGGGTAGGCAGCCCCAGCATTTT CASRAQQGRQPQHF
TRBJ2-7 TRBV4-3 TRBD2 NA TGCGCCAGCAGCGTCCGGGACTATCCCGCCTACGAGCAGTACTTC CASSVRDYPAYEQYF
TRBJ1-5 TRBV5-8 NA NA TGTGCCAGCAGCTTGGGGCAGAACCTCAATCAGCCCCAGCATTTT CASSLGQNLNQPQHF
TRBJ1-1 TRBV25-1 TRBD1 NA TGTGCCACCCAGACAGGGACGGGGGTTGAAGCTTTCTTT CATQTGTGVEAFF
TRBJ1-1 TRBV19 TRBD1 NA TGTGCCAGTAGTCCGGGGCTAACAGGGGGCACTGAAGCTTTCTTT CASSPGLTGGTEAFF
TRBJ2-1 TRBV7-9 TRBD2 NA TGTGCCAGCAGCTCTAGCGGGAGGGCCTTGGTCAATGAGCAGTTCTTC CASSSSGRALVNEQFF
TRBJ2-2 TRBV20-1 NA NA TGCAGTGCTAGTGTGCGAACCACCGGGGAGCTGTTTTTT CSASVRTTGELFF
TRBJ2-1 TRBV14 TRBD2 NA TGTGCCAGCAGCCAAGTCAGGACTAGTACCAATGAGCAGTTCTTC CASSQVRTSTNEQFF
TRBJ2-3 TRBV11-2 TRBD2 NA TGTGCCAGCAGCTTAGGTTACCCTTGGCGGGAGGGTTACACAGATACGCAGTATTTT CASSLGYPWREGYTDTQYF
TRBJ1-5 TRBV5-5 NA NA TGTGCCAGCAGCCCCGGGACATACGATCAGCCCCAGCATTTT CASSPGTYDQPQHF
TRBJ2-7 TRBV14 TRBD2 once TGTGCCAGCAGCCAAGATCACCGTCTAGCGGGAGTCTCCTACGAGCAGTACTTC CASSQDHRLAGVSYEQYF